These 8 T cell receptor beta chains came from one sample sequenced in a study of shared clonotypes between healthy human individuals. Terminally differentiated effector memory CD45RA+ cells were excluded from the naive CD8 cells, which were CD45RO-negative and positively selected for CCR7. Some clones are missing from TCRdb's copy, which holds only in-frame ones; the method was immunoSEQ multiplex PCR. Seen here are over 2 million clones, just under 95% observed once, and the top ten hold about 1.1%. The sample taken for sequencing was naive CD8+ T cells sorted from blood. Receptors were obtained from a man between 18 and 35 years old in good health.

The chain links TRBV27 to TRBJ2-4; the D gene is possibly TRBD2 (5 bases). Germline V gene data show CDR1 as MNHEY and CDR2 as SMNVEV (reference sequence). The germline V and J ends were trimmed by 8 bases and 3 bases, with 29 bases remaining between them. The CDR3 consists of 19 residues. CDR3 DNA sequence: TGTGCCAGCCGACCTAGCCTCCCATGGGTTGAAGTTGGCAAAAACATTCAGTACTTC. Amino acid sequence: CASRPSLPWVEVGKNIQYF.

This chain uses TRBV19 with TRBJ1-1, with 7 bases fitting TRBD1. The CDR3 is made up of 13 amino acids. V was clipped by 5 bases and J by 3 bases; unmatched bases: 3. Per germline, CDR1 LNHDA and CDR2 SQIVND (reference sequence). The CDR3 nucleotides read TGTGCCAGTAGTCCACAGGGGTACACTGAAGCTTTCTTT. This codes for CASSPQGYTEAFF.

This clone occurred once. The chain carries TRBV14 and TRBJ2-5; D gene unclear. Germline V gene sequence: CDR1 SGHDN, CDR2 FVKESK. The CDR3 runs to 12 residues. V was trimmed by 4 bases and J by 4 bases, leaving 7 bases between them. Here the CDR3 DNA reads TGTGCCAGCAGCCCCTTCGGAGAGACCCAGTACTTC. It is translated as CASSPFGETQYF.

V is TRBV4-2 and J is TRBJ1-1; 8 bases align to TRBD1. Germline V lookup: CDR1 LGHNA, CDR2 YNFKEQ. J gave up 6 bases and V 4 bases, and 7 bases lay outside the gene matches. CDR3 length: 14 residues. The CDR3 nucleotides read TGTGCCAGCAGCCTACAGGGGGGTTCCCCTGAAGCTTTCTTT. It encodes CASSLQGGSPEAFF.

The CDR3 here is CASRVHSNEQFF. The CDR3 DNA reads as TGCGCCAGCAGAGTACACTCCAATGAGCAGTTCTTC. The V and J genes are TRBV10-2 and TRBJ2-1; D ambiguous. CDR1 and CDR2 (germline): WSHSY, SAAADI. The CDR3 sequence is 12 residues long. The V and J ends lost 6 bases and 6 bases respectively, with 9 bases between them.

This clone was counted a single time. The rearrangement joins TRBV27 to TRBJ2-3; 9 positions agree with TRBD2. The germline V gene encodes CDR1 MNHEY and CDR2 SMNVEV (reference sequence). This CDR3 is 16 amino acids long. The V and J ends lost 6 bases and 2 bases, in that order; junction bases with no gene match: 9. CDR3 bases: TGTGCCAGCAGCCCCGGGACTAGCAGTTACACAGATACGCAGTATTTT. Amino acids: CASSPGTSSYTDTQYF.

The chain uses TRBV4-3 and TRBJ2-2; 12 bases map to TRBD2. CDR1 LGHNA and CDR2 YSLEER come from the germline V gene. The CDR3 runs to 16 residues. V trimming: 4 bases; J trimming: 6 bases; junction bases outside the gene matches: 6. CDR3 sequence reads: CASSRLAGVSAGELFF. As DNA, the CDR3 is TGCGCCAGCAGCCGACTAGCGGGAGTTTCGGCCGGGGAGCTGTTTTTT.

The DNA of the CDR3 is TGTGCCACCAAGGCTCACTCCTACAATGAGCAGTTCTTC. Translating it yields CATKAHSYNEQFF. V gene TRBV15 combines with J gene TRBJ2-1; D not resolved. With 7 bases removed from V and 0 bases from J, the gap between germline ends came to 7 bases. The V gene's germline CDR1 is LNHNV and CDR2 YYDKDF (reference sequence). The CDR3 is 13 amino acids. Full variable domain (rest looked up from reference TRBV15 and TRBJ2-1): DAMVIQNPRYQVTQFGKPVTLSCSQTLNHNVMYWYQQKSSQAPKLLFHYYDKDFNNEADTPDNFQSRRPNTSFCFLDIRSPGLGDTAMYLCATKAHSYNEQFFGPGTRLTVL.